A single sample is the source of the 31 T cell receptor beta chains below, sequenced in a study of identical twins. TCRdb independently ran MiXCR on the 5' RACE reads; one entry per CDR3 protein. This table has about 470,000 distinct CDR3 sequences, 20% to 25% appearing once. The data were also submitted as part of a second study, on T cells expressing NK-cell markers.

Material for sequencing was CD4+ T cells sorted from blood. The receptors derive from a young woman in good health.

The chain uses TRBV4-2 and TRBJ2-3, with TRBD1 matching over 8 bases. This CDR3 region has 15 residues. Germline values: CDR1 LGHNA, CDR2 YNFKEQ. After removal of 6 bases from V and 5 bases from J, the junction contained 10 bases not matched to a gene. The CDR3 region has the DNA TGTGCCAGCAGAAGCCAGGGGGCCGGCGAAGATACGCAGTATTTT. It yields the protein CASRSQGAGEDTQYF.

This clonotype was seen only a few times. This sequence joins TRBV6-5 and TRBJ2-1; 12 bases fit TRBD2. This CDR3 contains 16 residues. V shed 4 bases and J 1 base; nucleotides not matched to a gene: 2. Germline CDR1 is MNHEY and CDR2 is SVGAGI. CDR3 in amino acids: CASSSSGGASYNEQFF. CDR3 sequence (DNA): TGTGCCAGCAGTTCTAGCGGGGGGGCATCCTACAATGAGCAGTTCTTC.

The J gene is TRBJ2-1, the V gene TRBV11-2; maybe TRBD2 (5 bases). This CDR3 comprises 15 residues. The V gene's germline CDR1 is SGHAT and CDR2 FQNNGV. The germline V and J ends were trimmed by 1 base and 5 bases, with 12 bases remaining between them. CDR3 nucleotides: TGTGCCAGCAGCTTAGGTCCACCCGGGAACAATGAGCAGTTCTTC. Translated: CASSLGPPGNNEQFF.

This clonotype was picked up one time. CDR3 protein: CSASGNSYEQYF. CDR3 DNA sequence: TGCAGTGCTAGTGGCAATTCCTACGAGCAGTACTTC. The rearrangement links TRBV20-1 to TRBJ2-7; D not certain. The CDR3 has 12 residues. Germline V lookup: CDR1 DFQATT, CDR2 SNEGSKA (reference sequence). V lost 3 bases and J 1 base, leaving 7 bases between the germline ends.

The J gene is TRBJ2-1, the V gene TRBV15; TRBD2 matches 11 bases. The J segment lost 3 bases and the V segment lost 3 bases, leaving 7 bases of the junction unmatched. The germline V gene encodes CDR1 LNHNV and CDR2 YYDKDF (reference sequence). The length of the CDR3 is 17 residues. In nucleotides, the CDR3 is TGTGCCACCAGCAGCCTAGCGGGAGGCCCTCTCTACAATGAGCAGTTCTTC. Its protein is CATSSLAGGPLYNEQFF.

The chain links TRBV21-1 to TRBJ1-1; the table's D call, TRBD1, was not checked against the DNA. TRBV21-1 counts as a pseudogene. The CDR3 has 16 residues. CDR3 DNA: TGTGCCAGCAGCCCCCCGGCCGGGCAAAGCATCACTGAAGCTTTCTTT. This encodes CASSPPAGQSITEAFF.

The chain has TRBV29-1 and TRBJ1-1, with TRBD1 identical over 7 bases. V trimming: 2 bases; J trimming: 8 bases; junction bases outside the gene matches: 11. Germline CDR1 SQVTM, CDR2 ANQGSEA. The CDR3 is made up of 14 amino acids. The CDR3 DNA reads TGCAGCGTTGAATTGACAGGGAGGGGCACAGAAGCTTTCTTT. Its protein is CSVELTGRGTEAFF. The full variable domain, with the rest looked up from reference TRBV29-1 and TRBJ1-1, is SAVISQKPSRDICQRGTSLTIQCQVDSQVTMMFWYRQQPGQSLTLIATANQGSEATYESGFVIDKFPISRPNLTFSTLTVSNMSPEDSSIYLCSVELTGRGTEAFFGQGTRLTVV.

This clonotype was observed a few times. The V gene is TRBV12-3 or TRBV12-4, the J gene TRBJ2-3; 8 nucleotides line up with TRBD2. J lost 3 bases, V lost 5 bases, and 10 bases had no gene match. This CDR3 spans 16 amino acids. The DNA for the CDR3 is TGTGCCAGCAGTCGGGGGGGGTTGGACAGTACAGATACGCAGTATTTT. Its translation: CASSRGGLDSTDTQYF.

The J gene is TRBJ2-1, the V gene TRBV20-1, with 11 bases lining up with TRBD2. CDR3 length: 14 amino acids. Germline V gives CDR1 DFQATT, CDR2 SNEGSKA (reference sequence). The CDR3 is CGPVASGGYNEQFF. The CDR3 DNA follows: TGCGGCCCGGTGGCTAGCGGGGGGTACAATGAGCAGTTCTTC.

This clonotype was counted between two and nine times. Written as DNA, the CDR3 is TGTGCCACCATGCAACGACTAGCGAACTACGAGCAGTACTTC. This sequence encodes CATMQRLANYEQYF. The chain carries TRBV9 and TRBJ2-7; 8 bases match TRBD2. Germline loops: CDR1 SGDLS, CDR2 YYNGEE. Losses at the gene ends were 9 bases for V and 3 bases for J; bases not matched to a gene: 11. The CDR3 has 14 amino acids.

V gene TRBV5-5 combines with J gene TRBJ1-2; 10 nucleotides align to TRBD1. This CDR3 has 14 residues. Unmatched junction bases numbered 3, after V lost 0 bases and J lost 7 bases. Germline lookup yields CDR1 SGHKS and CDR2 YYEKEE (reference sequence). Written as DNA, the CDR3 is TGTGCCAGCAGCTTGGGACAGGGGGCCTCTGGCTACACCTTC. Its protein is CASSLGQGASGYTF. The full variable domain, with the rest looked up from reference TRBV5-5 and TRBJ1-2, is DAGVTQSPTHLIKTRGQQVTLRCSPISGHKSVSWYQQVLGQGPQFIFQYYEKEERGRGNFPDRFSARQFPNYSSELNVNALLLGDSALYLCASSLGQGASGYTFGSGTRLTVV.

The chain couples TRBV20-1 to TRBJ1-1; 8 nucleotides align to TRBD1. Germline CDR1 and CDR2: DFQATT and SNEGSKA (reference sequence). Trimming took 5 bases from V and 7 from J; bases not matched to a gene: 9. The CDR3 loop spans 13 amino acids. This CDR3 is CSALYDRGDEAFF. CDR3 bases: TGCAGTGCTCTTTACGACAGGGGCGATGAAGCTTTCTTT.

The DNA of the CDR3 is TGTGCCAGCAGCTTAGCGGCCCAGTACAATGAGCAGTTCTTC. Protein sequence: CASSLAAQYNEQFF. The rearrangement joins TRBV7-9 to TRBJ2-1; D call uncertain. CDR1 is SEHNR and CDR2 is FQNEAQ in the germline V gene (reference sequence). This CDR3 contains 14 residues. V lost 0 bases and J lost 4, with 7 bases in between.

The chain couples TRBV7-2 to TRBJ2-3; 7 bases are a match to TRBD2. The CDR3 has 14 amino acids. The germline V gene has CDR1 SGHTA and CDR2 FQGNSA. Trimming cost V 4 bases and J 3 bases; bases outside gene matches: 4. CDR3 DNA sequence: TGTGCCAGCAGCTACGGACTAGAGACAGATACGCAGTATTTT. It yields the protein CASSYGLETDTQYF.

There are many counts of this clonotype. Here the CDR3 DNA reads TGCAGTGCTGGACAGGGCTCCTACGAGCAGTACTTC. Its translation is CSAGQGSYEQYF. V usage is TRBV20-1 and J usage is TRBJ2-7; 8 bases map to TRBD1. V was clipped by 5 bases and J by 0 bases; unmatched bases: 0. Germline V CDR1 and CDR2: DFQATT, SNEGSKA (reference sequence). This CDR3 has 12 amino acids.

This clonotype showed up just once. This chain links TRBV6-5 with TRBJ2-7; the match to TRBD1 covers 8 bases. V lost 7 bases, J lost 3 bases, and 5 bases stayed unmatched. The CDR3 loop spans 13 amino acids. CDR1 and CDR2 from the germline V gene are MNHEY and SVGAGI. The CDR3 DNA follows: TGTGCCAGCAATTTACAGGGGGTCTACGAGCAGTACTTC. Its protein product is CASNLQGVYEQYF.

The gene calls are TRBV2 and TRBJ1-3; D ambiguous. Germline-derived CDR1 and CDR2 are SNHLY and FYNNEI. This CDR3 spans 13 amino acids. Trimming took 10 bases from V and 0 from J, leaving 10 bases between them. In nucleotides, the CDR3 is TGTGCCATCGGGTGGACCTCTGGAAACACCATATATTTT. It codes for CAIGWTSGNTIYF.

There are a few counts of this clonotype. The chain carries TRBV10-3 and TRBJ2-1, with 11 bases that match TRBD2. The CDR3 runs to 15 residues. CDR1 and CDR2 (germline): ENHRY, SYGVKD. Trimming cost V 6 bases and J 5 bases; bases outside gene matches: 6. The CDR3 protein is CAISSGTSGNNEQFF. The CDR3 DNA reads TGTGCCATCAGCTCCGGGACTAGCGGAAACAATGAGCAGTTCTTC.

Only a few counts were recorded for this clonotype. The rearrangement joins TRBV5-5 to TRBJ1-1; no clear D. The CDR3 length is 15 residues. Per germline, CDR1 SGHKS and CDR2 YYEKEE (reference sequence). The V and J ends lost 6 bases and 0 bases respectively, with 15 bases between them. CDR3 in amino acids: CASTAPGIMNTEAFF. The CDR3 DNA sequence: TGTGCCAGCACTGCACCGGGGATCATGAACACTGAAGCTTTCTTT.

This clonotype has only a few counts. V gene TRBV5-1 combines with J gene TRBJ2-3; 10 bases line up with TRBD1. This CDR3 has 16 residues. V shed 4 bases, J shed 1 base, and the junction held 6 bases outside the gene matches. The germline CDR1 and CDR2 sequences are SGHRS and YFSETQ. The CDR3, as DNA: TGCGCCAGCAGCATCGGAGGGACAGGGGGCACAGATACGCAGTATTTT. It is translated as CASSIGGTGGTDTQYF.

V usage is TRBV3-1 and J usage is TRBJ1-1, with unresolved D. Germline V lookup: CDR1 LGHDT, CDR2 YNNKEL (reference sequence). Trimming took 1 base from V and 3 from J, leaving 6 bases between them. This CDR3 has 13 residues. The CDR3 bases are TGTGCCAGCAGCCAAGGAAGGTACACTGAAGCTTTCTTT. It specifies CASSQGRYTEAFF.

This clonotype was found a few times. V usage is TRBV20-1 and J usage is TRBJ2-1; D is ambiguous. This CDR3 comprises 16 residues. The germline V gene encodes CDR1 DFQATT and CDR2 SNEGSKA (reference sequence). V dropped 0 bases and J dropped 0 bases, with 12 bases sitting between them. The CDR3: CSARDNHPSSYNEQFF. The CDR3 DNA is TGCAGTGCTAGAGATAACCACCCTAGCTCCTACAATGAGCAGTTCTTC.

This clonotype was counted only a few times. V is TRBV20-1 and J is TRBJ1-2; D possibly corresponds to TRBD1 (6 bases). The ends were cut back, 3 bases at V and 4 bases at J, with 15 bases in the middle. The germline V gene encodes CDR1 DFQATT and CDR2 SNEGSKA (reference sequence). The CDR3 consists of 14 residues. CDR3 in amino acids: CSARGTTGPYGYTF. The CDR3 DNA is TGCAGTGCTAGGGGAACGACAGGCCCCTATGGCTACACCTTC.

The CDR3 sequence is CASSLTYTDTQYF. In DNA form, the CDR3 reads TGTGCCAGCAGTTTGACCTACACAGATACGCAGTATTTT. The gene calls are TRBV12-3 or TRBV12-4 and TRBJ2-3; no firm D call. The CDR3 spans 13 residues. Deletions cut 3 bases from V and 2 bases from J, with 6 bases between.

There are a few counts of this clonotype. The CDR3: CASSQADAGGGAGELFF. CDR3 DNA: TGTGCCAGCAGCCAGGCCGACGCGGGGGGCGGGGCCGGGGAGCTGTTTTTT. The chain employs TRBV4-2 and TRBJ2-2, with 8 nucleotides matching TRBD2. The CDR3 sequence is 17 residues long. Germline trimming cut 3 bases from V and 6 bases from J; bases unmatched to any gene: 12. Germline V gene sequence: CDR1 LGHNA, CDR2 YNFKEQ.

This clonotype has more than one count but fewer than ten. The chain carries TRBV6-2 or TRBV6-3 and TRBJ2-3, with 7 bases aligning to TRBD2. The V segment lost 6 bases and the J segment 10 bases; nucleotides outside the gene matches: 19. The germline V gene has CDR1 MNHEY and CDR2 SVGEGT. CDR3 length: 16 amino acids. The CDR3 protein is CASRTRAGLPLGAQYF. CDR3 coding DNA: TGTGCCAGCAGGACTCGAGCGGGACTACCTTTGGGTGCGCAGTATTTT.

J is TRBJ2-7 and V is TRBV7-2; maybe TRBD1 (5 bases). Trimming took off 0 bases at V and 3 bases at J, with 15 bases between the two ends. The germline V gene has CDR1 SGHTA and CDR2 FQGNSA. The CDR3 totals 16 residues. Here the CDR3 DNA reads TGTGCCAGCAGCTTAGCGCTCCCAGGGTCCTTCTACGAGCAGTACTTC. It is translated as CASSLALPGSFYEQYF.

This clonotype came up a few times. The CDR3 loop is CASSQLLGATDTQYF. Written as DNA, the CDR3 is TGTGCCAGCAGCCAGCTCCTGGGGGCTACAGATACGCAGTATTTT. This chain uses TRBV11-2 with TRBJ2-3; perhaps TRBD1 as D (6 bases). V lost 5 bases and J 3 bases, leaving 15 bases between the germline ends. Per the germline V gene, CDR1 is SGHAT and CDR2 is FQNNGV. This CDR3 has 15 amino acids. Using reference TRBV11-2 and TRBJ2-3 for the parts outside the CDR3, the full variable domain is EAGVAQSPRYKIIEKRQSVAFWCNPISGHATLYWYQQILGQGPKLLIQFQNNGVVDDSQLPKDRFSAERLKGVDSTLKIQPAKLEDSAVYLCASSQLLGATDTQYFGPGTRLTVL.

Written as DNA, the CDR3 is TGTGCCAGCAGCTTAGATCTTGGGGGTAAAAGGGCAGATACGCAGTATTTT. Protein: CASSLDLGGKRADTQYF. The J gene is TRBJ2-3, the V gene TRBV11-2; the D gene could be TRBD1 or TRBD2 (5 bases each). Germline V gene data show CDR1 as SGHAT and CDR2 as FQNNGV. This CDR3 comprises 17 residues. Trimming took off 0 bases at V and 4 bases at J, with 17 bases between the two ends.

This clonotype showed up just a few times. The rearrangement links TRBV12-3 or TRBV12-4 to TRBJ2-7, with 11 bases lining up with TRBD2. The CDR3 covers 16 residues. The V gene end was trimmed by 6 bases and the J gene end by 7 bases; junction bases not matched to a gene: 14. CDR3 region: CASSPPLAGGPGEQYF. The CDR3 DNA follows: TGTGCCAGCAGCCCCCCCTTAGCGGGAGGGCCCGGAGAGCAGTACTTC.

This sequence joins TRBV9 and TRBJ2-5; D may match TRBD1 or TRBD2 (5 bases each). The CDR3 spans 15 residues. Germline lookup yields CDR1 SGDLS and CDR2 YYNGEE. With 2 bases removed from V and 3 bases from J, the gap between germline ends came to 14 bases. The CDR3 DNA follows: TGTGCCAGCAGCGTGGGGGTCGGGACGGAAGAGACCCAGTACTTC. It encodes CASSVGVGTEETQYF.